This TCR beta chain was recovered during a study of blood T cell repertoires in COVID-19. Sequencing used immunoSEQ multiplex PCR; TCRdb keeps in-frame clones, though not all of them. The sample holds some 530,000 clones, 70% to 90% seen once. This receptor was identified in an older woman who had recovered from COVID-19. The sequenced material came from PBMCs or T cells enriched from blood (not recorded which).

The CDR3 DNA reads TGTGCCAGCAGCCCCCGGACTAGCGGGCCCTCCACAGATACGCAGTATTTT. Translation gives CASSPRTSGPSTDTQYF. The V and J genes are TRBV9 and TRBJ2-3; 11 nucleotides agree with TRBD2. Germline loops: CDR1 SGDLS, CDR2 YYNGEE. J gave up 2 bases and V 4 bases, and 9 bases lay outside the gene matches. The CDR3 sequence is 17 residues long. The variable domain in full, with the rest retrieved from reference TRBV9 and TRBJ2-3, is DSGVTQTPKHLITATGQRVTLRCSPRSGDLSVYWYQQSLDQGLQFLIQYYNGEERAKGNILERFSAQQFPDLHSELNLSSLELGDSALYFCASSPRTSGPSTDTQYFGPGTRLTVL.